These 31 T cell receptor beta chains came from one sample sequenced in a study of blood T cell repertoires in COVID-19. TCRdb's table, derived via immunoSEQ multiplex PCR, lists solely in-frame clones and lacks some. The table has about 240,000 clones, approximately 83% seen once. The sequenced material came from PBMCs or T cells enriched from blood (not recorded which). The receptors were gathered from a woman aged 40 to 50 who had been exposed to COVID-19.

The chain uses TRBV7-9 and TRBJ1-6; no clear D. Germline CDR1 SEHNR, CDR2 FQNEAQ (reference sequence). The CDR3 runs to 16 residues. V shed 5 bases and J shed 7 bases, with 18 bases lying between them. The CDR3 DNA reads TGTGCCAGCAGCCCCACCGGGGAGGGTGGGAATTCACCCCTCCACTTT. Amino acid sequence: CASSPTGEGGNSPLHF.

The V call is TRBV7-2, the J call TRBJ2-2, with a weak D call TRBD1 (6 bases). The CDR3 has 16 amino acids. CDR1 SGHTA and CDR2 FQGNSA come from the germline V gene. V was shortened by 7 bases and J by 0 bases, with 15 bases between the two germline ends. The CDR3 spells CASTPKDRANTGELFF. CDR3 sequence (DNA): TGTGCCAGCACCCCAAAGGACAGAGCGAACACCGGGGAGCTGTTTTTT.

The chain uses TRBV2 and TRBJ1-5; D possibly corresponds to TRBD1 (5 bases). CDR3 length: 13 residues. Germline-derived CDR1 and CDR2 are SNHLY and FYNNEI. V dropped 6 bases and J dropped 1 base, with 7 bases sitting between them. CDR3 DNA sequence: TGTGCCAGCAGCCGACAGAGCAATCAGCCCCAGCATTTT. Translating gives CASSRQSNQPQHF.

The V call is TRBV6-1, the J call TRBJ1-6; 12 positions match TRBD1. J lost 13 bases, V lost 3 bases, and 7 bases had no gene match. Germline values: CDR1 MNHNS, CDR2 SASEGT. The CDR3 loop spans 15 amino acids. CDR3 DNA: TGTGCCAGCAGTGAGATCCGGGACAGGGGGCAGCCCCTCCACTTT. Protein sequence: CASSEIRDRGQPLHF.

The chain carries TRBV24-1 and TRBJ1-4; weak D call: TRBD1 (6 bases). Looked up from germline, CDR1 is KGHDR and CDR2 is SFDVKD. The CDR3 spans 19 residues. The V gene lost 4 bases and the J gene lost 3 bases, with 23 bases spanning the gap. The CDR3 loop is CATSEPGTSLEGANEKLFF. CDR3 sequence (DNA): TGTGCCACCAGTGAGCCCGGGACAAGTCTCGAAGGTGCTAATGAAAAACTGTTTTTT.

V gene TRBV18 combines with J gene TRBJ1-4, with a tentative D call TRBD1 (6 bases). The germline V and J ends were trimmed by 1 base and 8 bases, with 14 bases remaining between them. The CDR3 loop spans 15 amino acids. The germline V gene encodes CDR1 KGHSH and CDR2 LQKENI. The CDR3 region has the DNA TGTGCCAGCTCACCACAGGGGACACGGCGAGAAAAACTGTTTTTT. It encodes CASSPQGTRREKLFF.

This sequence joins TRBV5-4 and TRBJ2-2; no reliable D call. CDR1 is SGHNT and CDR2 is YYREEE in the germline V gene (reference sequence). This CDR3 comprises 13 residues. V lost 3 bases and J lost 2, with 5 bases in between. As DNA, the CDR3 is TGTGCCAGCAGCTACAGAAACACCGGGGAGCTGTTTTTT. Translation: CASSYRNTGELFF.

The CDR3, as DNA: TGCGCCAGCAGCTTGGGCGGGGGAGGTGAGCAGTTCTTC. This translates into CASSLGGGGEQFF. The chain recombines TRBV5-1 with TRBJ2-1, with 7 bases fitting TRBD2. CDR3 length equals 13 residues. CDR1 SGHRS and CDR2 YFSETQ come from the germline V gene. V dropped 0 bases and J dropped 9; count of bases not matched to a gene: 3.

The V and J genes are TRBV2 and TRBJ1-3; D gene uncertain. V was cut by 7 bases and J by 1 base, with 11 bases left in between. This CDR3 has 14 amino acids. The germline V gene encodes CDR1 SNHLY and CDR2 FYNNEI. CDR3 region: CASTQEGSGNTIYF. As DNA, the CDR3 is TGTGCCAGCACGCAGGAGGGTTCTGGAAACACCATATATTTT.

This clone was detected a few times. V gene TRBV7-8 combines with J gene TRBJ1-5; D is unclear. CDR1 and CDR2 from the germline V gene are SGHVS and FQNEAQ. The CDR3 extends over 14 amino acids. The V end lost 1 base, the J end lost 2 bases, and 6 bases lay between the germline ends. The CDR3 is CASSLVRGNQPQHF. The CDR3 region has the DNA TGTGCCAGCAGCTTAGTGCGGGGCAATCAGCCCCAGCATTTT.

The chain couples TRBV5-1 to TRBJ1-4; 9 bases match TRBD1. Germline loops: CDR1 SGHRS, CDR2 YFSETQ. This CDR3 contains 14 residues. Germline trimming cut 3 bases from V and 6 bases from J; bases unmatched to any gene: 3. DNA for the CDR3: TGCGCCAGCAGCTACAGGGGGCAGGATGAAAAACTGTTTTTT. This translates into CASSYRGQDEKLFF. Full variable domain (missing parts from reference TRBV5-1 and TRBJ1-4): KAGVTQTPRYLIKTRGQQVTLSCSPISGHRSVSWYQQTPGQGLQFLFEYFSETQRNKGNFPGRFSGRQFSNSRSEMNVSTLELGDSALYLCASSYRGQDEKLFFGSGTQLSVL.

The V call is TRBV6-5, the J call TRBJ1-3; 8 nucleotides align to TRBD1. Trimming removed 11 bases from V and 2 bases from J; junction bases left unmatched: 5. Germline CDR1 is MNHEY and CDR2 is SVGAGI. CDR3 length: 13 residues. The CDR3 spells CAVSTGAGNTIYF. DNA of the CDR3: TGTGCCGTATCGACAGGGGCTGGAAACACCATATATTTT.

Comments on this clone: The junction departs from germline at one end; a sequencing error may be responsible. The gene calls are TRBV6-4 and TRBJ2-1; 7 nucleotides line up with TRBD2. The CDR3 is made up of 14 amino acids. From germline, CDR1 is MRHNA and CDR2 SNTAGT. The CDR3 sequence: CASSPLPGGSPLLF. CDR3 sequence (DNA): TGTGCCAGCAGTCCCCTCCCGGGGGGTTCTCCACTCCTCTTC.

V is TRBV27 and J is TRBJ1-6; 7 positions agree with TRBD1. The CDR3 contains 14 residues. The germline gives CDR1 MNHEY, CDR2 SMNVEV (reference sequence). Trimming cost V 5 bases and J 11 bases; bases outside gene matches: 9. The CDR3 DNA follows: TGTGCCAGCAGTCGCGGACAGGTCCTTGCACCCCTCCACTTT. Protein product: CASSRGQVLAPLHF.

This CDR3 reads CASSLSQEPGELFF. The CDR3 DNA reads as TGTGCCAGCAGTTTAAGCCAGGAACCCGGGGAGCTGTTTTTT. The chain recombines TRBV28 with TRBJ2-2; D not certain. V lost 2 bases, J lost 6 bases, and 10 bases lay in between. The CDR3 totals 14 residues. Germline-derived CDR1 and CDR2 are MDHEN and SYDVKM.

The gene calls are TRBV9 and TRBJ2-3; 15 bases match TRBD2. This CDR3 region has 17 residues. V was pared by 0 bases and J by 5 bases, with 4 bases of the junction left unmatched. Per germline, CDR1 SGDLS and CDR2 YYNGEE. The CDR3 DNA reads TGTGCCAGCAGCGTAGTGGGGACTAGCGGGGGGTTAGATACGCAGTATTTT. Its protein product is CASSVVGTSGGLDTQYF.

V usage is TRBV5-4 and J usage is TRBJ2-7; 7 nucleotides agree with TRBD1. The CDR3 runs to 16 residues. The junction had 8 bases not matched to a gene; V was cut back by 1 base and J by 1 base. CDR1 and CDR2 from the germline V gene are SGHNT and YYREEE (reference sequence). The CDR3 region has the DNA TGTGCCAGCAGCTTGCGGTCAGGGGGTGGGTCCTACGAGCAGTACTTC. The encoded protein is CASSLRSGGGSYEQYF.

The chain combines TRBV24-1 with TRBJ2-1; tentatively, D is TRBD2 (6 bases). Germline loops: CDR1 KGHDR, CDR2 SFDVKD. The CDR3 has 13 residues. V gave up 3 bases and J gave up 10 bases, with 12 bases separating them. The CDR3 DNA is TGTGCCACCAGTGATATGGGAGGTGGGGAGCAGTTCTTC. Its translation: CATSDMGGGEQFF.

The rearrangement joins TRBV19 to TRBJ1-6; 11 bases are shared with TRBD1. J was trimmed by 1 base and V by 6 bases; bases with no gene match: 2. The CDR3 totals 16 residues. CDR1 is LNHDA and CDR2 is SQIVND in the germline V gene (reference sequence). CDR3 sequence reads: CASSGTGGSYNSPLHF. CDR3 nucleotides: TGTGCCAGTAGCGGGACAGGGGGGTCCTATAATTCACCCCTCCACTTT.

The chain joins TRBV29-1 to TRBJ1-2; D gene unclear. From germline, CDR1 is SQVTM and CDR2 ANQGSEA. The CDR3 length is 16 residues. Trimming removed 3 bases at V and 0 bases at J, with 17 bases between. Written as DNA, the CDR3 is TGCAGCGTTGAGGGCGGGAGGGCGGACGCTAACTATGGCTACACCTTC. This encodes CSVEGGRADANYGYTF.

This clone showed up just once. This chain connects TRBV2 to TRBJ1-1; 8 bases are shared with TRBD1. V was pared by 7 bases and J by 8 bases, with 3 bases of the junction left unmatched. Germline lookup yields CDR1 SNHLY and CDR2 FYNNEI. This CDR3 spans 11 amino acids. CDR3 coding DNA: TGTGCCAGCACTGGGACAGGAGAAGCTTTCTTT. This sequence encodes CASTGTGEAFF.

The rearrangement joins TRBV6-2 or TRBV6-3 to TRBJ1-1; TRBD1 aligns across 11 bases. Trimming took 5 bases from V and 5 from J; bases not matched to a gene: 10. Looked up from germline, CDR1 is MNHEY and CDR2 is SVGEGT. The CDR3 totals 16 residues. CDR3 protein: CASSPGQGAVRTEAFF. CDR3 coding DNA: TGTGCCAGCAGTCCAGGACAGGGGGCTGTGAGAACTGAAGCTTTCTTT.

The V gene is TRBV5-1, the J gene TRBJ2-3; 7 bases line up with TRBD1. Looked up from germline, CDR1 is SGHRS and CDR2 is YFSETQ. The CDR3 length is 14 residues. Germline trimming cut 7 bases from V and 0 bases from J; bases unmatched to any gene: 5. The CDR3 is CASHRGSSTDTQYF. The CDR3 DNA reads TGCGCCAGCCACAGGGGATCGAGCACAGATACGCAGTATTTT.

The DNA of the CDR3 is TGTGCCAGCAGCGTCGGGAACTATGGCTACACCTTC. Protein product: CASSVGNYGYTF. The chain has TRBV5-6 and TRBJ1-2, with no clear D. The CDR3 consists of 12 residues. Between the trimmed V and J ends, which lost 4 bases and 2 bases, there was a span of 6 bases. In germline, CDR1 is SGHDT, CDR2 YYEEEE.

The V and J genes are TRBV5-1 and TRBJ2-3, with TRBD1 matching over 7 bases. The CDR3 is made up of 15 amino acids. Germline-derived CDR1 and CDR2 are SGHRS and YFSETQ. Germline trimming cut 4 bases from V and 2 bases from J; bases unmatched to any gene: 7. The CDR3 DNA reads as TGCGCCAGCAGCCAAACAGGGGTCTACACAGATACGCAGTATTTT. Translated: CASSQTGVYTDTQYF.

The rearrangement joins TRBV5-6 to TRBJ1-1; 9 positions agree with TRBD1. J was trimmed by 5 bases and V by 1 base; bases with no gene match: 9. CDR1 and CDR2 (germline): SGHDT, YYEEEE. The CDR3 is 16 residues long. CDR3 coding DNA: TGTGCCAGCAGCTTGCTTCAGAACAGGGGGCCAACTGAAGCTTTCTTT. It codes for CASSLLQNRGPTEAFF. The full variable domain, in which reference TRBV5-6 and TRBJ1-1 provide the parts outside the CDR3, is DAGVTQSPTHLIKTRGQQVTLRCSPKSGHDTVSWYQQALGQGPQFIFQYYEEEERQRGNFPDRFSGHQFPNYSSELNVNALLLGDSALYLCASSLLQNRGPTEAFFGQGTRLTVV.

This chain uses TRBV4-1 with TRBJ2-1, with D hard to call. There are 15 residues in the CDR3. Germline assignment: CDR1 MGHRA and CDR2 YSYEKL. V was shortened by 4 bases and J by 4 bases, with 14 bases between the two germline ends. The CDR3 DNA sequence: TGCGCCAGCAGCCGGTCGGGTGAACCGTACAATGAGCAGTTCTTC. Encoded protein: CASSRSGEPYNEQFF.

The J gene is TRBJ1-2, the V gene TRBV3-1 (or the pseudogene TRBV3-2); D is perhaps TRBD1 (5 bases). Trimming shortened V by 4 bases and J by 1 base, and 10 bases separated the two germline ends. CDR1 is LGHDT, CDR2 YNNKEL, per germline (reference sequence). The CDR3 loop spans 14 amino acids. The CDR3: CASSRSGDNYGYTF. In DNA, the CDR3 is TGTGCCAGCAGCCGATCGGGGGATAACTATGGCTACACCTTC.

The V and J genes are TRBV19 and TRBJ1-2, with D unresolved. The CDR3 sequence is 12 residues long. The germline gives CDR1 LNHDA, CDR2 SQIVND (reference sequence). Trimming took 4 bases from V and 2 from J, leaving 5 bases between them. CDR3 sequence reads: CASSRQNYGYTF. The CDR3 nucleotides read TGTGCCAGTAGTAGACAAAACTATGGCTACACCTTC.

The CDR3 loop is CASSLEGQGYNEQFF. CDR3 in DNA: TGTGCCAGCAGCTTAGAGGGACAGGGGTACAATGAGCAGTTCTTC. J is TRBJ2-1 and V is TRBV7-2; 10 bases are shared with TRBD1. V gave up 1 base and J gave up 4 bases; unmatched junction bases: 1. From germline, CDR1 is SGHTA and CDR2 FQGNSA. This CDR3 has 15 residues.

V gene TRBV4-2 combines with J gene TRBJ2-5; 11 nucleotides align to TRBD2. Unmatched junction bases numbered 6, after V lost 2 bases and J lost 7 bases. CDR3 length equals 15 residues. Germline values: CDR1 LGHNA, CDR2 YNFKEQ. CDR3 protein: CASSQLAGGSGTQYF. Here the CDR3 DNA reads TGTGCCAGCAGCCAACTAGCGGGGGGCTCAGGGACCCAGTACTTC.